The 14 T cell receptor beta chains below were found in one sample sequenced in a study of shared clonotypes between healthy human individuals. Sequenced by immunoSEQ multiplex PCR; TCRdb stores in-frame clones only, minus some. Seen here are about 2.3 million clones, around 90% observed once, and the top ten hold 0.3% to 0.4%. The specimen was naive CD4+ T cells from PBMCs. Sample subset: CD45RA+ positively selected. All receptors derive from a man younger than 30 in good health. Some clones in this sample may be carry-over from other donors' samples.

The chain uses TRBV2 and TRBJ1-3; a possible D gene is TRBD1 (6 bases). V gave up 6 bases and J gave up 4 bases, with 13 bases separating them. The length of the CDR3 is 14 residues. The germline gives CDR1 SNHLY, CDR2 FYNNEI. In DNA, the CDR3 is TGTGCCAGCAGCCCCACGGGGGCCGGAAACACCATATATTTT. Encoded protein: CASSPTGAGNTIYF.

The rearrangement uses TRBV13 and TRBJ2-7; TRBD1 agrees at 7 bases. This CDR3 is 13 amino acids long. The J segment lost 4 bases and the V segment lost 6 bases, leaving 6 bases of the junction unmatched. The germline gives CDR1 PRHDT, CDR2 FYEKMQ (reference sequence). This CDR3 reads CASRMTGKYEQYF. CDR3 coding DNA: TGTGCCAGCAGAATGACAGGGAAGTACGAGCAGTACTTC. Full variable domain (rest looked up from reference TRBV13 and TRBJ2-7): AAGVIQSPRHLIKEKRETATLKCYPIPRHDTVYWYQQGPGQDPQFLISFYEKMQSDKGSIPDRFSAQQFSDYHSELNMSSLELGDSALYFCASRMTGKYEQYFGPGTRLTVT.

The chain couples TRBV19 to TRBJ2-1; D ambiguous. CDR1 and CDR2 from the germline V gene are LNHDA and SQIVND (reference sequence). The V end lost 3 bases, the J end lost 8 bases, and 8 bases lay between the germline ends. The CDR3 runs 12 residues. This CDR3 is CASSMISDEQFF. The CDR3 DNA reads TGTGCCAGTAGTATGATCAGCGATGAGCAGTTCTTC.

V is TRBV30 and J is TRBJ1-2, with D tentatively TRBD1 (6 bases). CDR3 length equals 14 residues. With 4 bases removed from V and 4 bases from J, the gap between germline ends came to 16 bases. Germline V gene sequence: CDR1 GTSNPN, CDR2 SVGIG (reference sequence). The chain's CDR3 is CAWTPQLGAYGYTF. The CDR3 coding sequence is TGTGCCTGGACCCCCCAACTGGGGGCCTATGGCTACACCTTC.

V is TRBV27 and J is TRBJ2-7; the match to TRBD1 covers 7 bases. CDR1 and CDR2 from the germline V gene are MNHEY and SMNVEV (reference sequence). This CDR3 comprises 14 residues. Trimming at V came to 4 bases and at J to 5 bases, leaving 8 bases not matched to a gene. The chain's CDR3 is CASSSNRGKNEQYF. CDR3 sequence (DNA): TGTGCCAGCAGTTCGAACAGGGGTAAGAACGAGCAGTACTTC.

The chain combines TRBV28 with TRBJ1-5, with D possibly matching TRBD1 (6 bases). The CDR3 has 18 amino acids. Trimming shortened V by 3 bases and J by 2 bases, and 20 bases separated the two germline ends. Germline V CDR1 and CDR2: MDHEN, SYDVKM. CDR3 in amino acids: CASSFPGPTGYGNQPQHF. The CDR3 DNA reads TGTGCCAGCAGTTTCCCAGGGCCCACAGGGTATGGCAATCAGCCCCAGCATTTT.

The V call is TRBV9, the J call TRBJ2-1, with D perhaps given as TRBD1 or TRBD2 (6 bases each). This CDR3 spans 15 amino acids. Germline V gene data show CDR1 as SGDLS and CDR2 as YYNGEE. Trimming took 3 bases from V and 4 from J, leaving 14 bases between them. CDR3 loop: CASSEAEGGYNEQFF. DNA for the CDR3: TGTGCCAGCAGCGAGGCGGAGGGGGGATACAATGAGCAGTTCTTC.

The V gene is TRBV29-1, the J gene TRBJ1-3; possible D gene TRBD1, 5 bases. CDR3 size: 13 residues. With 6 bases removed from V and 3 bases from J, the gap between germline ends came to 12 bases. Germline CDR1 and CDR2: SQVTM and ANQGSEA. The CDR3: CSVEPGLGNTIYF. The CDR3 coding sequence is TGCAGCGTCGAACCGGGACTTGGAAACACCATATATTTT.

The chain carries TRBV29-1 and TRBJ2-5, with D tentatively TRBD2 (6 bases). Germline loops: CDR1 SQVTM, CDR2 ANQGSEA. V shed 3 bases and J shed 5 bases, with 19 bases lying between them. The CDR3 sequence is 15 residues long. The CDR3 DNA sequence: TGCAGCGTTGATGGGGGGACGAAGGGTGGGGAGACCCAGTACTTC. It specifies CSVDGGTKGGETQYF.

The rearrangement uses TRBV7-9 and TRBJ1-4; 9 nucleotides line up with TRBD1. With V trimmed by 6 bases and J by 4 bases, 12 bases remained unmatched. This CDR3 has 17 amino acids. The germline V gene encodes CDR1 SEHNR and CDR2 FQNEAQ (reference sequence). CDR3 in amino acids: CASRTQTGTGINEKLFF. The CDR3 DNA follows: TGTGCCAGCAGGACCCAGACCGGGACAGGGATTAATGAAAAACTGTTTTTT.

V gene TRBV6-5 combines with J gene TRBJ1-2; D gene ambiguous. The ends were cut back, 5 bases at V and 7 bases at J, with 14 bases in the middle. CDR3 length: 13 residues. CDR1 is MNHEY, CDR2 SVGAGI, per germline. The CDR3 DNA is TGTGCCAGCAGTGCCCCGGGTTGGGGTGGCTACACCTTC. Translating it yields CASSAPGWGGYTF.

The V gene is TRBV28, the J gene TRBJ1-1; 10 nucleotides line up with TRBD1. The V and J ends lost 6 bases and 5 bases, in that order; junction bases with no gene match: 12. This CDR3 region has 16 residues. Germline CDR1 and CDR2: MDHEN and SYDVKM. The CDR3 region has the DNA TGTGCCAGCAGGGTGGGCGGGACAGGGGTTTTAACTGAAGCTTTCTTT. It encodes CASRVGGTGVLTEAFF.

CDR3 sequence: CSVGGGARAGAGDTQYF. CDR3 DNA: TGCAGCGTTGGTGGAGGGGCTCGGGCGGGAGCGGGGGATACGCAGTATTTT. J is TRBJ2-3 and V is TRBV29-1; 7 bases fit TRBD2. Trimming at V came to 4 bases and at J to 6 bases, leaving 19 bases not matched to a gene. CDR3 length: 17 residues. The germline gives CDR1 SQVTM, CDR2 ANQGSEA.

The chain recombines TRBV7-9 with TRBJ1-1; 8 bases are a match to TRBD1. This CDR3 spans 15 amino acids. V trimming: 5 bases; J trimming: 1 base; junction bases outside the gene matches: 6. Germline CDR1 is SEHNR and CDR2 is FQNEAQ (reference sequence). The CDR3 DNA follows: TGTGCCAGCAGCGTCCTACAGGGGGGGAACACTGAAGCTTTCTTT. Protein product: CASSVLQGGNTEAFF.